The 29 T cell receptor beta chains reported below all come from one sample, sequenced in a study of blood T cell repertoires in COVID-19. TCRdb keeps only in-frame clones here, not all; method: immunoSEQ multiplex PCR. The sample contains roughly 110,000 clones, roughly four fifths of which appear only once. Sequences were obtained from peripheral blood. The source of these receptors is a woman aged 55-75 years with acute or convalescent COVID-19.

The chain has TRBV5-1 and TRBJ1-2, with D possibly TRBD1 on 6 matching bases. This CDR3 contains 16 residues. Germline lookup yields CDR1 SGHRS and CDR2 YFSETQ. Trimming removed 0 bases from V and 1 base from J, with 13 bases in between. CDR3 DNA: TGCGCCAGCAGCTTGGAAGGCGGGGGCTTTAACTATGGCTACACCTTC. This translates into CASSLEGGGFNYGYTF. The full variable domain, rest sourced from reference TRBV5-1 and TRBJ1-2, is KAGVTQTPRYLIKTRGQQVTLSCSPISGHRSVSWYQQTPGQGLQFLFEYFSETQRNKGNFPGRFSGRQFSNSRSEMNVSTLELGDSALYLCASSLEGGGFNYGYTFGSGTRLTVV.

This chain connects TRBV6-1 to TRBJ1-6; unclear D gene. V dropped 2 bases and J dropped 11 bases, with 10 bases sitting between them. This CDR3 is built from 13 residues. Germline V gene lookup returns CDR1 MNHNS and CDR2 SASEGT. The CDR3 DNA reads TGTGCCAGCAGTGAACCTTCTATGGCACCCCTCCACTTT. Residues: CASSEPSMAPLHF.

This rearrangement joins TRBV30 to TRBJ2-1, with 7 positions matching TRBD1. The germline V gene has CDR1 GTSNPN and CDR2 SVGIG (reference sequence). CDR3 length equals 15 residues. Germline trimming cut 4 bases from V and 9 bases from J; bases unmatched to any gene: 15. This CDR3 reads CAWTATPAGGAEQFF. CDR3 nucleotides: TGTGCCTGGACCGCAACCCCGGCAGGGGGAGCTGAGCAGTTCTTC.

The chain couples TRBV6-6 to TRBJ2-1; 10 bases match TRBD2. This CDR3 has 19 residues. Germline assignment: CDR1 MNHNY and CDR2 SVGAGI (reference sequence). V shed 5 bases and J 0 bases; nucleotides not matched to a gene: 13. The CDR3 loop is CASSLNSGGPPSSYNEQFF. Here the CDR3 DNA reads TGTGCCAGCAGTCTCAATAGCGGGGGGCCACCGAGCTCCTACAATGAGCAGTTCTTC.

The rearrangement uses TRBV29-1 and TRBJ1-1; D is perhaps TRBD1 (5 bases). There are 13 residues in the CDR3. The germline V gene encodes CDR1 SQVTM and CDR2 ANQGSEA. Trimming shortened V by 4 bases and J by 3 bases, and 12 bases separated the two germline ends. The CDR3 reads CSVVSGRDTEAFF. As DNA, the CDR3 is TGCAGCGTTGTTTCAGGGCGCGACACTGAAGCTTTCTTT.

The CDR3, as DNA: TGCGCCAGCAGCTTGAGGGCACTCCCCAGACAGACTGTAGAAGAGACCCAGTACTTC. It is translated as CASSLRALPRQTVEETQYF. The V gene is TRBV5-1, the J gene TRBJ2-5; tentative D call: TRBD1 (5 bases). This CDR3 comprises 19 residues. Germline lookup yields CDR1 SGHRS and CDR2 YFSETQ. V was trimmed by 1 base and J by 3 bases, leaving 25 bases between them.

V usage is TRBV5-4 and J usage is TRBJ2-3, with 9 nucleotides matching TRBD1. V was pared by 4 bases and J by 5 bases, with 11 bases of the junction left unmatched. Germline loops: CDR1 SGHNT, CDR2 YYREEE (reference sequence). This CDR3 spans 16 amino acids. The CDR3 loop reads CASSPRTGAAGDTQYF. The CDR3 bases are TGTGCCAGCAGCCCACGGACAGGGGCGGCGGGAGATACGCAGTATTTT. Looking up the rest from reference TRBV5-4 and TRBJ2-3 gives the full variable domain: ETGVTQSPTHLIKTRGQQVTLRCSSQSGHNTVSWYQQALGQGPQFIFQYYREEENGRGNFPPRFSGLQFPNYSSELNVNALELDDSALYLCASSPRTGAAGDTQYFGPGTRLTVL.

The gene calls are TRBV5-1 and TRBJ1-1; tentatively, D is TRBD1 (5 bases). Trimming took 4 bases from V and 6 from J, leaving 16 bases between them. Germline CDR1 SGHRS, CDR2 YFSETQ. This CDR3 contains 14 residues. CDR3 bases: TGCGCCAGCAGCATACAGGCAGAAGGGTCTGAAGCTTTCTTT. Its translation: CASSIQAEGSEAFF.

This chain uses TRBV7-3 with TRBJ2-3; 11 bases are shared with TRBD1. V dropped 5 bases and J dropped 5; count of bases not matched to a gene: 9. The CDR3 consists of 16 residues. Germline loops: CDR1 SGHTA, CDR2 FQGTGA. CDR3 sequence: CASSPAGQGAIDTQYF. DNA of the CDR3: TGTGCCAGCAGCCCGGCTGGACAGGGGGCCATAGATACGCAGTATTTT.

The chain couples TRBV2 to TRBJ2-2; 7 bases fit TRBD2. The CDR3 runs 14 residues. Trimming cost V 2 bases and J 6 bases; bases outside gene matches: 3. The germline CDR1 and CDR2 sequences are SNHLY and FYNNEI. For the CDR3, the DNA is TGTGCCAGCAGTGAAATGGCGGGGGCCGGGGAGCTGTTTTTT. Protein: CASSEMAGAGELFF. Drawing the rest from reference TRBV2 and TRBJ2-2, the complete variable domain is EPEVTQTPSHQVTQMGQEVILRCVPISNHLYFYWYRQILGQKVEFLVSFYNNEISEKSEIFDDQFSVERPDGSNFTLKIRSTKLEDSAMYFCASSEMAGAGELFFGEGSRLTVL.

The V gene is TRBV4-2, the J gene TRBJ2-7; possible D gene TRBD1, 7 bases. Germline CDR1 is LGHNA and CDR2 is YNFKEQ. V shed 4 bases and J shed 0 bases, with 13 bases lying between them. This CDR3 is built from 15 residues. The CDR3 loop reads CASSPRGTGSYEQYF. DNA of the CDR3: TGTGCCAGCAGCCCCAGGGGGACTGGCTCCTACGAGCAGTACTTC.

The V call is TRBV5-8, the J call TRBJ1-5; 9 nucleotides align to TRBD1. CDR3 size: 14 residues. CDR1 is SGHTS and CDR2 is YDEGEE in the germline V gene. Trimming removed 4 bases from V and 8 bases from J; junction bases left unmatched: 7. The CDR3 is CASSPDRGSEPQHF. In DNA, the CDR3 is TGTGCCAGCAGCCCGGACAGGGGATCGGAGCCCCAGCATTTT. The full variable domain, its missing parts supplied by reference TRBV5-8 and TRBJ1-5, is EAGVTQSPTHLIKTRGQQATLRCSPISGHTSVYWYQQALGLGLQFLLWYDEGEERNRGNFPPRFSGRQFPNYSSELNVNALELEDSALYLCASSPDRGSEPQHFGDGTRLSIL.

This clone was seen once. J is TRBJ1-1 and V is TRBV29-1, with 10 nucleotides matching TRBD1. Germline CDR1 SQVTM, CDR2 ANQGSEA. J was trimmed by 4 bases and V by 6 bases; bases with no gene match: 17. CDR3 length: 17 amino acids. CDR3 sequence (DNA): TGCAGCGTGATGGGACAGGGGCCGAAATCTCGGGGCACTGAAGCTTTCTTT. Amino acids: CSVMGQGPKSRGTEAFF.

This chain uses TRBV2 with TRBJ1-3; D might be TRBD1 (5 bases). CDR3 length equals 14 residues. Germline CDR1 reads SNHLY; CDR2 reads FYNNEI. Trimming cost V 4 bases and J 7 bases, with 14 bases left between them. The CDR3 spells CASSGARVGNTIYF. CDR3 in DNA: TGTGCCAGCAGTGGAGCCAGGGTTGGGAACACCATATATTTT.

This chain uses TRBV11-3 with TRBJ2-1, with 8 bases identical to TRBD2. The CDR3 runs 19 residues. V gave up 1 base and J gave up 6 bases; unmatched junction bases: 17. Germline-derived CDR1 and CDR2 are SGHNT and YENEEA. CDR3 DNA sequence: TGTGCCAGCAGCTTAGGCTACCTCCCCGGCGGGGGGAGGGGCAATGAGCAGTTCTTC. Residues: CASSLGYLPGGGRGNEQFF.

V usage is TRBV19 and J usage is TRBJ2-3; TRBD1 aligns across 7 bases. The CDR3 length is 16 residues. Germline V lookup: CDR1 LNHDA, CDR2 SQIVND (reference sequence). V was clipped by 5 bases and J by 4 bases; unmatched bases: 12. CDR3 loop: CASSATLRGHSDTQYF. The CDR3 DNA is TGTGCCAGTAGTGCAACGCTGAGGGGGCATTCAGATACGCAGTATTTT.

This chain links TRBV18 with TRBJ2-7; D not certain. This CDR3 has 14 residues. Germline V lookup: CDR1 KGHSH, CDR2 LQKENI. V lost 2 bases, J lost 0 bases, and 8 bases lay in between. The CDR3 DNA reads as TGTGCCAGCTCACCAAGCGTTGACTCCTACGAGCAGTACTTC. Translated, it gives CASSPSVDSYEQYF.

V and J are TRBV30 and TRBJ1-5, with 9 nucleotides matching TRBD1. The CDR3 totals 12 residues. V dropped 5 bases and J dropped 4; count of bases not matched to a gene: 0. Germline V gene data show CDR1 as GTSNPN and CDR2 as SVGIG (reference sequence). DNA for the CDR3: TGTGCCTGGGACAGGGGGAATCAGCCCCAGCATTTT. Protein sequence: CAWDRGNQPQHF.

The chain couples TRBV9 to TRBJ1-2; the match to TRBD1 covers 7 bases. The CDR3 runs 13 residues. V lost 0 bases and J lost 4; bases outside the gene matches: 0. CDR1 SGDLS and CDR2 YYNGEE come from the germline V gene. The DNA of the CDR3 is TGTGCCAGCAGCGTAGAGGGGGCCTATGGCTACACCTTC. It is translated as CASSVEGAYGYTF.

V usage is TRBV18 and J usage is TRBJ1-6; perhaps TRBD1 as D (5 bases). CDR1 and CDR2 from the germline V gene are KGHSH and LQKENI. V was shortened by 2 bases and J by 7 bases, with 12 bases between the two germline ends. The CDR3 extends over 15 amino acids. CDR3 protein: CASSPTSRENSPLHF. In nucleotides, the CDR3 is TGTGCCAGCTCACCAACGAGCAGGGAAAATTCACCCCTCCACTTT.

The V gene is TRBV6-6, the J gene TRBJ1-1; D call uncertain. CDR3 size: 13 residues. Trimming took off 3 bases at V and 3 bases at J, with 8 bases between the two ends. The V gene's germline CDR1 is MNHNY and CDR2 SVGAGI (reference sequence). CDR3 bases: TGTGCCAGCAGTTATGGGCTGGACACTGAAGCTTTCTTT. This translates into CASSYGLDTEAFF.

This clone was found a few times. This sequence joins TRBV18 and TRBJ1-3; TRBD1 is a possible D gene (5 bases). This CDR3 is 14 amino acids long. Germline V gene data show CDR1 as KGHSH and CDR2 as LQKENI. Trimming shortened V by 5 bases and J by 0 bases, and 8 bases separated the two germline ends. This CDR3 reads CASSGANSGNTIYF. The DNA for the CDR3 is TGTGCCAGCTCAGGGGCGAACTCTGGAAACACCATATATTTT.

The CDR3 protein is CASSQNNRLRTDTQYF. In DNA form, the CDR3 reads TGCGCCAGCAGCCAAAACAACAGGTTACGCACAGATACGCAGTATTTT. The rearrangement joins TRBV4-1 to TRBJ2-3; D might be TRBD1 (5 bases). Germline CDR1 MGHRA, CDR2 YSYEKL. Trimming left V 2 bases short and J 1 base short, with 13 bases between. The CDR3 is 16 residues long.

This clone was recorded once. The V call is TRBV18, the J call TRBJ1-2; perhaps TRBD1 as D (6 bases). CDR3 length: 15 residues. Germline V CDR1 and CDR2: KGHSH, LQKENI. V shed 2 bases and J shed 0 bases, with 10 bases lying between them. The CDR3: CASSPSGDTNYGYTF. The CDR3 region has the DNA TGTGCCAGCTCACCAAGTGGGGACACTAACTATGGCTACACCTTC.

V gene TRBV28 combines with J gene TRBJ1-2, with TRBD1 matching 10 bases. After removal of 1 base from V and 6 bases from J, the junction contained 5 bases not matched to a gene. The V gene's germline CDR1 is MDHEN and CDR2 SYDVKM. The CDR3 runs 15 residues. The CDR3 sequence is CASSLLPGQGNGYTF. CDR3 sequence (DNA): TGTGCCAGCAGTTTATTGCCGGGACAGGGGAATGGCTACACCTTC.

The chain links TRBV6-4 to TRBJ1-5; D gene unclear. V was clipped by 0 bases and J by 2 bases, with 17 bases between them. The CDR3 runs to 18 residues. Per germline, CDR1 MRHNA and CDR2 SNTAGT. DNA for the CDR3: TGTGCCAGCAGTGACTCGAATCGAGGGAGGAAATGCAATCAGCCCCAGCATTTT. Amino acid sequence: CASSDSNRGRKCNQPQHF.

The V and J genes are TRBV27 and TRBJ2-7; perhaps TRBD2 as D (6 bases). Germline assignment: CDR1 MNHEY and CDR2 SMNVEV (reference sequence). The V end was cut by 6 bases, the J end by 2 bases, with 11 bases between. The CDR3 runs 13 residues. The CDR3 reads CASSRRDTYEQYF. CDR3 sequence (DNA): TGTGCCAGCAGCCGGCGGGATACCTACGAGCAGTACTTC.

V and J are TRBV7-3 and TRBJ2-2; 8 nucleotides line up with TRBD1. The CDR3 runs 13 residues. With 6 bases clipped from V and 6 bases from J, the junction kept 3 bases outside the gene matches. Looked up from germline, CDR1 is SGHTA and CDR2 is FQGTGA. The CDR3 coding sequence is TGTGCCAGCAGACCAGGGGGCCCCGGGGAGCTGTTTTTT. It translates to CASRPGGPGELFF.

This chain joins TRBV6-5 and TRBJ2-7; possibly TRBD1 for D (5 bases). Germline assignment: CDR1 MNHEY and CDR2 SVGAGI. V was clipped by 7 bases and J by 2 bases, with 12 bases between them. CDR3 length: 13 amino acids. CDR3 coding DNA: TGTGCCAGCATAGGCAGGGCCGCCTACGAGCAGTACTTC. It codes for CASIGRAAYEQYF.